These 24 T cell receptor beta chains came from one sample sequenced in a study of T cells in women clearing cervical HPV infection. Profiled with immunoSEQ multiplex PCR; TCRdb holds only in-frame clones, not every one. The sample includes about 48,000 clones. Sequenced: blood buffy coat. Every receptor here comes from a woman aged 18 to 75 with a cervical HPV16 infection that either progressed to CIN3+ or cleared (not recorded which).

As concerns this clone: The sequenced fragment ends 3 residues before the CDR3 boundary, so the rest is inferred from the germline J gene. The V and J genes are TRBV28 and TRBJ2-1, with 9 positions matching TRBD1. V shed 3 bases and J 9 bases; nucleotides not matched to a gene: 12. The germline V gene encodes CDR1 MDHEN and CDR2 SYDVKM. CDR3 length equals 16 residues. CDR3 protein: CASSFLTGTGMCEQFF. The sequenced CDR3 bases are TGTGCCAGCAGTTTCTTAACCGGGACAGGGATGTGTGAG.

On this clone: From the germline J gene comes the end of the CDR3, since the read stops 3 residues before it. This chain uses TRBV2 with TRBJ2-7; 7 bases map to TRBD2. This CDR3 is 11 amino acids long. V trimming: 9 bases; J trimming: 4 bases; junction bases outside the gene matches: 3. CDR1 and CDR2 from the germline V gene are SNHLY and FYNNEI. CDR3 bases read: TGTGCCAGTCGGCGGGAGTACGAG. Amino acid sequence: CASRREYE. The whole CDR3 reads CASRREYEQYF. The full variable domain, rest sourced from reference TRBV2 and TRBJ2-7, is EPEVTQTPSHQVTQMGQEVILRCVPISNHLYFYWYRQILGQKVEFLVSFYNNEISEKSEIFDDQFSVERPDGSNFTLKIRSTKLEDSAMYFCASRREYEQYFGPGTRLTVT.

This clone ranks as medium-sized (0.01 to 0.1%) in terms of frequency. The CDR3 is cut off 3 residues early in the read; its end comes from the germline J gene. This chain connects TRBV6-1 to TRBJ1-2; TRBD1 might be the D (6 bases). This CDR3 contains 19 residues. Trimming shortened V by 2 bases and J by 7 bases, and 29 bases separated the two germline ends. The germline CDR1 and CDR2 sequences are MNHNS and SASEGT. CDR3: CASSERNLKAGGRFGGYTF. The sequenced CDR3 bases are TGTGCCAGCAGTGAACGTAATCTGAAAGCGGGGGGGCGATTCGGTGGC.

As concerns this clone: The CDR3 end lies 3 residues beyond the end of the read and is filled in from the germline J gene. The chain couples TRBV19 to TRBJ2-1; 12 nucleotides line up with TRBD2. Trimming cost V 6 bases and J 3 bases; bases outside gene matches: 6. The germline V gene has CDR1 LNHDA and CDR2 SQIVND (reference sequence). This CDR3 contains 16 residues. The CDR3: CASSPLLAGGYNEQFF. The sequenced part of the CDR3 DNA is TGTGCCAGTAGCCCACTACTAGCGGGGGGCTACAATGAG.

Notes on this clone: The read ends 3 residues early relative to the CDR3; the germline J gene fills the gap. This chain connects TRBV7-9 to TRBJ2-5, with D uncertain. The V gene lost 4 bases and the J gene lost 5 bases, with 8 bases spanning the gap. Per germline, CDR1 SEHNR and CDR2 FQNEAQ (reference sequence). The CDR3 covers 12 residues. The CDR3 spells CASSSRRETQYF. Partial CDR3 DNA: TGTGCCAGCAGCTCTAGGCGGGAGACC.

Comments on this clone: The DNA ends 3 residues before the CDR3 does, and the rest of the CDR3 is filled in from the germline J gene. V gene TRBV20-1 combines with J gene TRBJ1-5; D perhaps matches TRBD1 (6 bases). The CDR3 runs 18 residues. The V and J ends lost 1 base and 0 bases respectively, with 19 bases between them. CDR1 is DFQATT and CDR2 is SNEGSKA in the germline V gene (reference sequence). CDR3 sequence reads: CSARAGTGSFLSNQPQHF. CDR3 DNA, as far as it was read: TGCAGTGCTAGAGCAGGAACAGGGTCGTTTCTTAGCAATCAGCCC.

Regarding this clone: The read falls 3 residues short of the CDR3 end, and the missing part is taken from the germline J gene. This chain joins TRBV4-1 and TRBJ2-7; TRBD1 matches at 10 bases. Germline-derived CDR1 and CDR2 are MGHRA and YSYEKL. The CDR3 runs to 16 residues. J gave up 3 bases and V 2 bases, and 7 bases lay outside the gene matches. The CDR3 here is CASSQLPGQGFYEQYF. The part of the CDR3 DNA that was read is TGCGCCAGCAGCCAATTACCGGGACAGGGGTTCTACGAG.

Worth noting for this clone: The sequence runs out 3 residues before the end of the CDR3; the remainder is reconstructed from the germline J gene. V is TRBV30 and J is TRBJ1-3; TRBD1 agrees at 8 bases. The germline V gene encodes CDR1 GTSNPN and CDR2 SVGIG (reference sequence). J was trimmed by 2 bases and V by 4 bases; bases with no gene match: 7. This CDR3 region has 15 residues. The CDR3 loop reads CAWTPSTGAGNTIYF. CDR3 DNA, as far as it was read: TGTGCCTGGACTCCCTCGACAGGGGCTGGAAACACC.

Comments on this clone: With the read ending 3 residues before the CDR3 end, the germline J gene is used to fill in that end. This chain links TRBV29-1 with TRBJ1-6; 8 nucleotides line up with TRBD1. Germline V CDR1 and CDR2: SQVTM, ANQGSEA. V shed 7 bases, J shed 6 bases, and the junction held 5 bases outside the gene matches. The CDR3 covers 13 residues. CDR3: CSALTGVNSPLHF. The sequenced CDR3 bases are TGCAGCGCATTGACAGGGGTTAATTCACCC.

Notes on this clone: The CDR3 is cut off 3 residues early in the read; its end comes from the germline J gene. The chain has TRBV6-2 or TRBV6-3 and TRBJ1-2; D possibly corresponds to TRBD1 (6 bases). Germline CDR1 and CDR2: MNHEY and SVGEGT. V dropped 5 bases and J dropped 4 bases, with 20 bases sitting between them. The CDR3 has 16 residues. The chain's CDR3 is CASSPRTTGPVYGYTF. The sequenced CDR3 bases are TGTGCCAGCAGTCCTCGGACGACAGGCCCAGTCTATGGC.

About this clone itself: The CDR3 is cut off 3 residues early in the read; its end comes from the germline J gene. The V call is TRBV7-6, the J call TRBJ1-6; no reliable D call. The CDR3 runs 16 residues. Germline V gives CDR1 SGHVS, CDR2 FNYEAQ. Trimming pared 1 base from V and 9 bases from J, leaving 16 bases between. CDR3 protein: CASSLEGSGESSPLHF. The part of the CDR3 DNA that was read is TGTGCCAGCAGCTTAGAAGGCTCCGGGGAGAGTTCACCC.

Remarks on this clone: The read falls 3 residues short of the CDR3 end, and the missing part is taken from the germline J gene. The chain recombines TRBV11-2 with TRBJ1-4; the match to TRBD1 covers 10 bases. Germline trimming cut 5 bases from V and 7 bases from J; bases unmatched to any gene: 4. The CDR3 is made up of 14 amino acids. The germline CDR1 and CDR2 sequences are SGHAT and FQNNGV. The sequenced CDR3 bases are TGTGCCAGCAGCCGCGACAGGGGGCTTGAAAAA. Translation gives CASSRDRGLEK. The CDR3, in full, reads CASSRDRGLEKLFF.

A note on this clone: The observed sequence ends 3 residues before the CDR3 terminus, with the missing tail filled in from the germline J gene. The chain combines TRBV5-1 with TRBJ1-2, with 10 bases aligning to TRBD1. The CDR3 length is 17 residues. CDR1 is SGHRS and CDR2 is YFSETQ in the germline V gene. V was pared by 0 bases and J by 5 bases, with 10 bases of the junction left unmatched. The CDR3 protein is CASSLGVTGGAGYGYTF. The CDR3 DNA, read in part, is TGCGCCAGCAGCTTGGGTGTGACAGGGGGCGCTGGATATGGC.

With regard to this clone: The CDR3 end lies 3 residues beyond the end of the read and is filled in from the germline J gene. This chain links TRBV28 with TRBJ2-7; D ambiguous. The CDR3 contains 14 residues. Between the trimmed V and J ends, which lost 6 bases and 3 bases, there was a span of 15 bases. Germline V lookup: CDR1 MDHEN, CDR2 SYDVKM. The sequenced part of the CDR3 DNA is TGTGCCAGCAGCTCTTTGGGTGCGGTCTACGAG. This translates into CASSSLGAVYE. From start to end, the CDR3 is CASSSLGAVYEQYF.

Comment on this clone: The read terminates 3 residues before the CDR3 end, so the remaining end is supplied by the germline J gene. V and J are TRBV7-6 and TRBJ2-7, with TRBD2 identical over 10 bases. In germline, CDR1 is SGHVS, CDR2 FNYEAQ. CDR3 length: 15 residues. J lost 6 bases, V lost 2 bases, and 7 bases had no gene match. The CDR3 sequence is CASSLTAGGPFEQYF. The CDR3 bases that were read are TGTGCCAGCAGCTTAACAGCGGGGGGGCCTTTCGAG.

Of note for this clone: One end of the junction varies from germline; a read error may be responsible. With the read ending 3 residues before the CDR3 end, the germline J gene is used to fill in that end. This chain joins TRBV4-2 and TRBJ1-6, with D perhaps TRBD1 (6 bases). Germline V gene lookup returns CDR1 LGHNA and CDR2 YNFKEQ. This CDR3 spans 16 amino acids. CDR3 sequence: CASSPTTGSYNSPLHF. The CDR3 bases that were read are TGCGCCAGCAGCCCGACGACAGGCTCCTATAATTCACCC.

Here the CDR3 reads CSVAPGQGIQTRFADTQYF. The part of the CDR3 DNA that was read is TGCAGCGTTGCCCCGGGACAGGGGATTCAGACACGGTTCGCAGATACG. J is TRBJ2-3 and V is TRBV29-1, with 10 bases identical to TRBD1. The read ends 3 residues early relative to the CDR3; the germline J gene fills the gap. V lost 4 bases, J lost 4 bases, and 20 bases stayed unmatched. Germline V lookup: CDR1 SQVTM, CDR2 ANQGSEA. There are 19 residues in the CDR3.

As to this clone: The sequenced fragment ends 3 residues before the CDR3 boundary, so the rest is inferred from the germline J gene. The chain recombines TRBV29-1 with TRBJ2-3; D is uncertain. Germline loops: CDR1 SQVTM, CDR2 ANQGSEA. Deletions cut 3 bases from V and 2 bases from J, with 3 bases between. The CDR3 sequence is 11 residues long. The chain's CDR3 is CSVDYTDTQYF. The part of the CDR3 DNA that was read is TGCAGCGTTGATTACACAGATACG.

Notes on this clone: The read terminates 3 residues ahead of where the CDR3 ends, so the germline J gene completes it. The chain combines TRBV30 with TRBJ1-2, with D unresolved. The V gene's germline CDR1 is GTSNPN and CDR2 SVGIG (reference sequence). V was pared by 6 bases and J by 4 bases, with 21 bases between. This CDR3 is built from 15 residues. Here the CDR3 reads CACTRMGGPTYGYTF. The DNA read from the CDR3 is TGTGCCTGTACGCGGATGGGCGGGCCGACCTATGGC.

In regard to this clone: The sample contains more than one DNA sequence encoding this CDR3. The CDR3 protein is CSARDRDYEQYF. CDR3 bases read: TGCAGTGCTAGAGACAGGGACTACGAG. The chain uses TRBV20-1 and TRBJ2-7, with D possibly TRBD1 on 5 matching bases. The read ends 3 residues shy of where the CDR3 ends; the end is completed using the germline J gene. CDR1 DFQATT and CDR2 SNEGSKA come from the germline V gene (reference sequence). The CDR3 is 12 amino acids. The V and J ends lost 0 bases and 3 bases respectively, with 6 bases between them.

Turning to this clone: With the read ending 3 residues before the CDR3 end, the germline J gene is used to fill in that end. This chain joins TRBV7-9 and TRBJ2-7; a possible D gene is TRBD1 (6 bases). Trimming took off 1 base at V and 2 bases at J, with 12 bases between the two ends. Germline V gene lookup returns CDR1 SEHNR and CDR2 FQNEAQ (reference sequence). The CDR3 sequence is 15 residues long. The CDR3 reads CASSLDPNRAYEQYF. The CDR3 bases that were read are TGTGCCAGCAGCTTAGATCCTAACAGGGCCTACGAG.

A note on this clone: The read ends 3 residues shy of where the CDR3 ends; the end is completed using the germline J gene. The chain employs TRBV4-2 and TRBJ2-5; D is perhaps TRBD1 (6 bases). The ends were cut back, 1 base at V and 1 base at J, with 13 bases in the middle. Germline V gene lookup returns CDR1 LGHNA and CDR2 YNFKEQ. The CDR3 runs to 16 residues. The sequenced CDR3 bases are TGTGCCAGCAGCCAAGCAGGGGTCAGTGGCCAAGAGACC. Encoded protein: CASSQAGVSGQET. The entire CDR3 reads CASSQAGVSGQETQYF.

In regard to this clone: From the germline J gene comes the end of the CDR3, since the read stops 3 residues before it. V and J are TRBV18 and TRBJ2-1; perhaps TRBD2 as D (6 bases). Trimming shortened V by 4 bases and J by 4 bases, and 17 bases separated the two germline ends. The CDR3 has 16 amino acids. Germline loops: CDR1 KGHSH, CDR2 LQKENI. The CDR3 is CASSQADGGIYNEQFF. The CDR3 bases that were read are TGTGCCAGCTCACAGGCGGACGGGGGTATTTACAATGAG. Filled out from reference TRBV18 and TRBJ2-1, the complete variable domain reads NAGVMQNPRHLVRRRGQEARLRCSPMKGHSHVYWYRQLPEEGLKFMVYLQKENIIDESGMPKERFSAEFPKEGPSILRIQQVVRGDSAAYFCASSQADGGIYNEQFFGPGTRLTVL.

Concerning this clone: The CDR3 goes on 3 residues after the read ends, and that part is filled in from the germline J gene. The V call is TRBV11-3, the J call TRBJ2-7; tentative D call: TRBD1 (5 bases). Germline values: CDR1 SGHNT, CDR2 YENEEA. The CDR3 consists of 14 residues. The V end lost 5 bases, the J end lost 0 bases, and 11 bases lay between the germline ends. The CDR3 loop reads CASSIDRLSYEQYF. Incomplete CDR3 DNA: TGTGCCAGCAGCATCGACAGACTCTCCTACGAG.